The rows below give T cell receptor beta chains drawn from one sample of a study of blood T cells in healthy people across ages. Each CDR3 protein is one row after TCRdb ran MiXCR on the 5' RACE reads. The table includes 700,000 or so distinct CDR3 sequences, around 43% detected once. Sample: blood. These receptors came from a man older than 75 in good health. The CDR3 runs from the conserved cysteine through the conserved F or W. A D gene is named only where the DNA matches it firmly. Part of the rows lack a size; the others show once, few, many or a class for expanded clones.

V gene	J gene	clone size	D gene	CDR3 DNA	CDR3 protein
TRBV5-3	TRBJ2-5	.	.	TGTGCCAGCAGGCGGTTGGAGACCCAGTACTTC	CASRRLETQYF
TRBV3-1	TRBJ1-6	.	TRBD1	TGTGCCAGCAGCCAAGGAGACAGGGGGCCTTCACCCCTCCACTTT	CASSQGDRGPSPLHF
TRBV27	TRBJ2-7	few	.	TGTGCCAGCAGTCACGAAAGGGGAGGTAATGCCTACGAGCAGTACTTC	CASSHERGGNAYEQYF
TRBV7-3	TRBJ2-5	many	TRBD1	TGTGCCAGCAGCGAATCGGGACAGGGGGAGACCCAGTACTTC	CASSESGQGETQYF
TRBV6-2/TRBV6-3	TRBJ2-6	once	TRBD1	TGTGCCAGCAGTTACTCACAGGGGGCGCCGGGGGCCAACGTCCTGACTTTC	CASSYSQGAPGANVLTF
TRBV20-1	TRBJ2-6	few	.	TGCAGTGCTCGGGACACAGCTACTGGGGCCAACGTCCTGACTTTC	CSARDTATGANVLTF
TRBV7-3	TRBJ2-4	many	.	TGTGCCAGCAGCTTAGCCCCGGGACTTACTAACATTCAGTACTTC	CASSLAPGLTNIQYF
TRBV4-3	TRBJ2-7	.	TRBD1	TGCGCCAGCAGCCAAGGGTCGACAGGGGTTGGGTACGAGCAGTACTTC	CASSQGSTGVGYEQYF
TRBV28	TRBJ2-7	many	TRBD1	TGTGCCAGCAGTTGGACCGCGACAGGGGGCTACGAGCAGTACTTC	CASSWTATGGYEQYF
TRBV11-3	TRBJ2-5	few	.	TGTGCCAGCAGCCACGGGGGACAGCTCCAAGAGACCCAGTACTTC	CASSHGGQLQETQYF
TRBV4-2	TRBJ2-7	.	TRBD2	TGTGCCAGCAGCCACGGACTAGCGAATTCCTACGAGCAGTACTTC	CASSHGLANSYEQYF
TRBV7-2	TRBJ2-7	many	TRBD2	TGTGCCAGCAGCCTAGGAGTAGCGGGAGGGCCGGTCAACGAGCAGTACTTC	CASSLGVAGGPVNEQYF
TRBV20-1	TRBJ2-3	few	TRBD2	TGCAGTGCTCCTTATAGCGGGACCTTGAGCACAGATACGCAGTATTTT	CSAPYSGTLSTDTQYF
TRBV20-1	TRBJ2-5	.	.	TGCAGTGCTAGAGACCACGAGGAGACCCAGTACTTC	CSARDHEETQYF
TRBV20-1	TRBJ2-5	once	TRBD2	TGCAGTGCTTTAAGGACTAGCGGGGGGCGCAATGAGCAGTACTTC	CSALRTSGGRNEQYF
TRBV24-1	TRBJ2-3	few	.	TGTGCCACCAGTGATCCCCTACAGCGGACTAGCACAGATACGCAGTATTTT	CATSDPLQRTSTDTQYF
TRBV12-3/TRBV12-4	TRBJ2-3	few	TRBD2	TGTGCCAGCAGCCCCAGACTAGCGGGAGGGATCACAGATACGCAGTATTTT	CASSPRLAGGITDTQYF
TRBV6-1	TRBJ2-7	few	TRBD1	TGTGCCAGCCGTCCCGGGACAGGGGTCAGTCTTGAGCAGTACTTC	CASRPGTGVSLEQYF
TRBV7-2	TRBJ2-5	.	TRBD2	TGTGCCAGCAGCCCTCCCGGGTTAGCGGGGGCCCAAGAGACCCAGTACTTC	CASSPPGLAGAQETQYF
TRBV7-2	TRBJ1-6	few	TRBD1	TGTGCCAGCAGTTATACTCAGGGGGGGAGATCACCCCTCCACTTT	CASSYTQGGRSPLHF
TRBV2	TRBJ2-3	.	.	TGTGCCAGCAGGGGGGCCGTACTCACAGATACGCAGTATTTT	CASRGAVLTDTQYF
TRBV5-1	TRBJ2-1	few	.	TGCGCCAGCAGCACCCGCCGGGACTACAATGAGCAGTTCTTC	CASSTRRDYNEQFF
TRBV24-1	TRBJ2-2	.	.	TGTGCCACCAGTGTGACCGACACCGGGGAGCTGTTTTTT	CATSVTDTGELFF
TRBV24-1	TRBJ2-5	.	.	TGTGCCACCAGTGATGCTGGGACGTCTTCCCACCAGTACTTC	CATSDAGTSSHQYF
TRBV7-2	TRBJ1-2	.	TRBD1	TGTGCCAGCAGCTTAGGCCCTAGTCGACAGGGATCCTATGGCTACACCTTC	CASSLGPSRQGSYGYTF
TRBV20-1	TRBJ1-2	many	.	TGCAGTGCATGGCGGAACTATGGCTACACCTTC	CSAWRNYGYTF
TRBV7-2	TRBJ2-2	few	TRBD1	TGTGCCAGCATCGATCAGGGGGAGATCAACACCGGGGAGCTGTTTTTT	CASIDQGEINTGELFF
TRBV20-1	TRBJ2-3	few	.	TGCAGTGCTCGCCTCACAGATACGCAGTATTTT	CSARLTDTQYF
TRBV3-1	TRBJ2-4	.	.	TGTGCCAGCAGCACCCTCCCAGGGGAGTTGCAGTACTTC	CASSTLPGELQYF
TRBV20-1	TRBJ2-2	.	.	TGCAGTGCTAGAGATCGGGTGGCCGGGGAGCTGTTTTTT	CSARDRVAGELFF
TRBV25-1	TRBJ1-1	.	.	TGTGCCAGCAGCCGGACAGAAAACAATGAAGCTTTCTTT	CASSRTENNEAFF
TRBV14	TRBJ1-6	.	.	TGTGCCAGCAGCCACGCCGGGACGGGAAATTCACCCCTCCACTTT	CASSHAGTGNSPLHF
TRBV7-9	TRBJ2-7	few	.	TGTGCCAGCAGCTTAAGCTCTAACGTTGGCGAGCAGTACTTC	CASSLSSNVGEQYF
TRBV14	TRBJ1-3	.	TRBD1	TGTGACAGCAGCCAGAGGACAGGGGTTTCAAACACCATATATTTT	CDSSQRTGVSNTIYF
TRBV7-2	TRBJ1-1	.	.	TGTGCCAGCCTACCCCTTTCAGGGCTCGGGGGAGCTTTCTTT	CASLPLSGLGGAFF
TRBV4-1	TRBJ2-1	.	.	TGCGCCAGCAGCCAGGACCTCTTTCAGGGGGGCAATGAGCAGTTCTTC	CASSQDLFQGGNEQFF
TRBV4-1	TRBJ2-2	.	TRBD2	TGCGCCAGCAGCCAAGATACTGGGGCTAGCGGGGGGGCCACCGGGGAGCTGTTTTTT	CASSQDTGASGGATGELFF
TRBV20-1	TRBJ2-1	few	.	TGCAGTGCTAGTGACCCAAAGGGCCCCAATGAGCAGTTCTTC	CSASDPKGPNEQFF
TRBV20-1	TRBJ2-5	few	TRBD1	TGCAGTGCTCGCTCCCTCGGGACAGGGAAAGAGACCCAGTACTTC	CSARSLGTGKETQYF
TRBV20-1	TRBJ2-7	.	TRBD2	TGCAGTGCTAGAGATCCTCTACCTAGCGGGGCAAGCTCCTACGAGCAGTACTTC	CSARDPLPSGASSYEQYF
TRBV5-1	TRBJ1-2	.	.	TGCGCCAGCAGCTTGGGGGACGTTAATTCGCTAAGTGGCTACACCTTC	CASSLGDVNSLSGYTF
TRBV7-2	TRBJ2-3	.	.	TGTGCCAGCAGCTTAGCACCGAGCGGTCTAATCACAGATACGCAGTATTTT	CASSLAPSGLITDTQYF
TRBV3-1	TRBJ2-3	.	TRBD2	TGTGCCAGCAGCCAGAGGGCACTAGCGGGGGGGCAGGGCACAGATACGCAGTATTTT	CASSQRALAGGQGTDTQYF
TRBV7-2	TRBJ2-5	.	TRBD2	TGTGCCAGCACCCCGCGGGAGCGGGGACAAGAGACCCAGTACTTC	CASTPRERGQETQYF
TRBV2	TRBJ1-5	.	.	TGTGCCAGCAAGTCGTCGGGTTCGGGTAATCAGCCCCAGCATTTT	CASKSSGSGNQPQHF
TRBV20-1	TRBJ2-5	many	.	TGCAGTGCCCCCCCCTCGGGGCCCCAAGAGACCCAGTACTTC	CSAPPSGPQETQYF
TRBV6-1	TRBJ2-3	many	.	TGTGCCAGCAGTAAGACCCGCACAGATACGCAGTATTTT	CASSKTRTDTQYF
TRBV19	TRBJ2-2	.	TRBD1	TGTGCCACCGAAGCCACAGGGGGAAGCACCGGGGAGCTGTTTTTT	CATEATGGSTGELFF
TRBV6-2/TRBV6-3	TRBJ1-6	few	.	TGTGCCAGCATGCCCTCAAGCGACAGGAGCTCCTATAATTCACCCCTCCACTTT	CASMPSSDRSSYNSPLHF
TRBV12-5	TRBJ2-5	.	.	TGTGCTAGTGCTTTGTGGGCGCAGGGGGGTCAGACCCAGTACTTC	CASALWAQGGQTQYF
TRBV7-8	TRBJ1-2	many	TRBD1	TGTGCCAGCAGCTCCTCGACAGGGGAGGGAGGCTACACCTTC	CASSSSTGEGGYTF
TRBV6-6	TRBJ2-7	many	.	TGTGCCAGCAGTCCCCTCGGGTTCGAGCAGTACTTC	CASSPLGFEQYF
TRBV6-2/TRBV6-3	TRBJ2-3	few	.	TGTGCCAGCAGTTACTTTGACTCTAGCACAGATACGCAGTATTTT	CASSYFDSSTDTQYF
TRBV20-1	TRBJ2-7	.	.	TGCAGTGCTACCGGGGTGAACGAGCAGTACTTC	CSATGVNEQYF
TRBV4-1	TRBJ2-4	once	.	TGCGCCAGCAGCTATATAGGGCGTGGAGCCAAAAACATTCAGTACTTC	CASSYIGRGAKNIQYF
TRBV9	TRBJ2-6	.	.	TGTGCCAGCAGCGTAGAAGGTTCTGGGGCCAACGTCCTGACTTTC	CASSVEGSGANVLTF
TRBV27	TRBJ2-7	.	TRBD2	TGTGCCAGCAGTCCTAGACTAGCGGGGGGGATCTACAATGAGCAGTACTTC	CASSPRLAGGIYNEQYF
TRBV18	TRBJ2-7	.	TRBD1	TGTGCCAGCTCACCACGGACGACAGGGAACGAGCAGTACTTC	CASSPRTTGNEQYF
TRBV20-1	TRBJ2-7	.	TRBD1	TGCAGTGCTAGAGTCCCGACAGGGGGGCGGCACGAGCGGTACTTC	CSARVPTGGRHERYF